This TCR beta chain was observed in a study of cytomegalovirus exposure and HLA in healthy donors (dated by TCRdb to about 2017). Concerning the study at large: A later analysis indicated that the 120 validation repertoires were generated on the platform also employed for the 600 to 750 repertoires of the first cohort. The study aimed to test whether cataloging public T cell receptors could reveal signatures of past pathogen exposure. Besides the first cohort of under 700 subjects, a separate validation cohort made up of around 120 different subjects was used. To predict cytomegalovirus infection status, the study combined high-throughput TCR immunosequencing, statistical association of individual TCRs with disease status, and machine learning.

The paper's findings and limits, for the study overall: Across donors, most TCR sequences were observed very rarely, whereas some public TCRs were present in many individuals. A later analysis lacked HLA typing for the validation cohort, so it scored co-occurrence in that cohort across all 110 or so repertoires. In both the original and validation cohorts, the classifier was reported to diagnose cytomegalovirus status with high specificity and sensitivity. In vitro tests confirmed that a few of the cytomegalovirus-associated TCR beta chains recognize cytomegalovirus antigens. Of the cluster scores, about 94% were above 0 in a later analysis, which found that TCRs clustered in the first cohort also tended to co-occur in the 110 or so validation repertoires. It was suggested by the authors that the approach could potentially be generalized to other disease states and immunological phenotypes. In the study, approximately 160 TCR beta chains were listed as associated with cytomegalovirus.

Cut back by 5 bases and 1 base, the V and J ends lie 12 bases apart. Its CDR3 holds 14 amino acids, cysteine through phenylalanine. Only the CDR3 region is kept as DNA, spanning 42 bases read in frame from base 1. From a lookup of the germline V gene, CDR1 and CDR2 are SNHLY and FYNNEI. Of note for this clone: This clone's antigen is unknown. The sample holds no much larger clone one base away, and base qualities are not on file.

To prepare the library, the immunoSEQ multiplex PCR assay was applied. In the paper's pipeline: A statistical classification framework was built for diagnosing cytomegalovirus status from the catalog of TCR beta chain sequences. The clones in this table, taken by TCRdb from immuneACCESS, are in-frame only. Not every clone is retained; where verified, under half of the shortfall comes from an unresolved V gene, and the cause of the rest is unknown. Clonal size and the V and J genes are those of that table, whereas D and trimming came from the DNA. The sample table lists 200,000 to 300,000 clones, roughly 88% of them with a count of one. The top ten clones comprise 3.1% of the sample. Donors formed part of the validation cohort, which comprised 120 subjects and was distinct from the first cohort of some 700 subjects.

This receptor was taken from a woman younger than 45 in good health and CMV-seronegative. Specimen: PBMCs. In this chain, TRBV2 is recombined with TRBJ2-7; perhaps TRBD1 is the D gene, with 6 bases matching. Here is the DNA: TGTGCCAGCAGTTACACGGACAGTTCCTACGAGCAGTACTTC. Translation gives CASSYTDSSYEQYF.